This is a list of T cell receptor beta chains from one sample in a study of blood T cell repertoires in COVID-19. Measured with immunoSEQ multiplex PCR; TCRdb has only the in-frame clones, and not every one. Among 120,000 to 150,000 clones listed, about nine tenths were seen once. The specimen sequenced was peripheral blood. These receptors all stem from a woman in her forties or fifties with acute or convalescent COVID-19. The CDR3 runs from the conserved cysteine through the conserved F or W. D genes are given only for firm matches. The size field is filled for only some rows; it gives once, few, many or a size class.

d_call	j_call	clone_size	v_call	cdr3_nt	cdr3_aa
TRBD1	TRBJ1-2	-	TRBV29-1	TGCAGCTCGAGTATTTCAGGGGGCAGCTATGGCTACACCTTC	CSSSISGGSYGYTF
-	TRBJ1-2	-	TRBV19	TGTGCCAGTCGCACAGATGACTATGGCTACACCTTC	CASRTDDYGYTF
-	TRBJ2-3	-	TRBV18	TGTGCCAGCTCACCAGGGCGCCAGGGGTGGGCAGATACGCAGTATTTT	CASSPGRQGWADTQYF
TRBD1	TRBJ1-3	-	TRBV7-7	TGTGCCAGCAGCCCGACAGGGGCTGGAAACACCATATATTTT	CASSPTGAGNTIYF
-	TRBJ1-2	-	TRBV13	TGTGCCAGCAGCTTAGCGGCCCCGACATATGGCTACACCTTC	CASSLAAPTYGYTF
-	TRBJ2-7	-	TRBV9	TGTGCCGGCAGCGCCGGGGGACGGATCTACGAGCAGTACTTC	CAGSAGGRIYEQYF
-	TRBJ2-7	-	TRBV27	TGTGCCAGCAGTTTATCAACAGAGTCCTACGAGCAGTACTTC	CASSLSTESYEQYF
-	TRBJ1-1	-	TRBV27	TGTGCCAGCTCCCCCTCCAGGGGTGAGATATCGCACACTGAAGCTTTCTTT	CASSPSRGEISHTEAFF
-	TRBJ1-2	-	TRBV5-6	TGTGCCAGCAGTCCAGACAGCCACCGCTATGGCTACACCTTC	CASSPDSHRYGYTF
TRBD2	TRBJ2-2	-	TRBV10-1	TGCGCCAGCAGTGAGGGGACTAGTGATGCCGGGGAGCTGTTTTTT	CASSEGTSDAGELFF
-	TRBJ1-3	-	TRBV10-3	TGTGCCATCAGTGAGTCAGTGAGGCAAGGAAACACCATATATTTT	CAISESVRQGNTIYF
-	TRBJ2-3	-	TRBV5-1	TGCGCCAGCAGCTTGGCTTCGGGACAAGTTTTCCTCACAGATACGCAGTATTTT	CASSLASGQVFLTDTQYF
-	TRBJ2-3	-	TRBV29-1	TGCAGCGTTGTCACAGACAGCACAGATACGCAGTATTTT	CSVVTDSTDTQYF
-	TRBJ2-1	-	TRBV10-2	TGCGCCAGCACCATGGGCTACTACAATGAGCAGTTCTTC	CASTMGYYNEQFF
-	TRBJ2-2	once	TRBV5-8	TGTGCCAGCAGCTTGCGGGCAGGGAAGGCCGGGGAGCTGTTTTTT	CASSLRAGKAGELFF
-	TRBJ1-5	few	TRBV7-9	TGTGCCAGCAGCTTATATTTGGGGGCGGAGAGCAATCAGCCCCAGCATTTT	CASSLYLGAESNQPQHF
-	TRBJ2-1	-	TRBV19	TGTGCCAGTAGTATGGGTGGGCAGTCCTACAATGAGCAGTTCTTC	CASSMGGQSYNEQFF
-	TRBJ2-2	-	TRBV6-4	TGTGCCAGCAGTGACTCTCAGGGAGGAACCGGGGAGCTGTTTTTT	CASSDSQGGTGELFF
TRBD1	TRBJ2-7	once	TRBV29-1	TGCAGCGGGACAGGGGTGACCTACGAGCAGTACTTC	CSGTGVTYEQYF
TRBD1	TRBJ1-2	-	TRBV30	TGTGCCTGGAGAGGGGGCGCTAACTATGGCTACACCTTC	CAWRGGANYGYTF
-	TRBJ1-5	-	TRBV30	TGTGCCTGGAGTGTACAGGGTCCCCTTTATCAGCCCCAGCATTTT	CAWSVQGPLYQPQHF
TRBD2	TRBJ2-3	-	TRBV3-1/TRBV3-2	TGTGCCAGCAGTCCGGGACTAGCAACTGATACGCAGTATTTT	CASSPGLATDTQYF
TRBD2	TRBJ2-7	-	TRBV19	TGTGCCAGTAGTGACACCGGGACTAGCGGGGTACCCTACGAGCAGTACTTC	CASSDTGTSGVPYEQYF
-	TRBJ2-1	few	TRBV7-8	TGTGCCAGCAGCTTAGCTCCAGCGGACAATGAGCAGTTCTTC	CASSLAPADNEQFF
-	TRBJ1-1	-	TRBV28	TGTGCCAGCAGACTTAACACTGAAGCTTTCTTT	CASRLNTEAFF
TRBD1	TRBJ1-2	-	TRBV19	TGTGCCAGTAGTATAGGACCGATCATGGACAGGGTTTGGTATGGCTACACCTTC	CASSIGPIMDRVWYGYTF
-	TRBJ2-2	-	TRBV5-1	TGCGCCAGCAGCTTGCTGGGGGCGCGCGCCGGGGAGCTGTTTTTT	CASSLLGARAGELFF
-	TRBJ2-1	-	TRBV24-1	TGTGCCACCAGTGCGTGGGCTGGTGAGCAGTTCTTC	CATSAWAGEQFF
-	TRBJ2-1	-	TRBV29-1	TGCAGCGCCCCCCCCGGGACTCATTACAATGAGCAGTTCTTC	CSAPPGTHYNEQFF
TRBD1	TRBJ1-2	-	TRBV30	TGTGCCTGGAGTGGACAGGGCTTCTATGGCTACACCTTC	CAWSGQGFYGYTF
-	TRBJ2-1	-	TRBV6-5	TGTGCCAGCACCAGGAAGAGCACCTCCTACAATGAGCAGTTCTTC	CASTRKSTSYNEQFF
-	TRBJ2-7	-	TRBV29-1	TGCAGCGCGTGTGGCTCGGCCGGGAGCTCCTACGAGCAGTACTTC	CSACGSAGSSYEQYF
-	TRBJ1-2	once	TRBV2	TGTGCCAGCTGTCCAGGGGCCGCTATGGTCTATGGCTACACCTTC	CASCPGAAMVYGYTF
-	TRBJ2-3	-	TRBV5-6	TGTGCCAGCAGCTTGGCCTTGGCAGGGAGGCCAGATACGCAGTATTTT	CASSLALAGRPDTQYF
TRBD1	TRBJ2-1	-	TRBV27	TGTGCCAGCAGTTTGGGACAGGGGGGCAATGAGCAGTTCTTC	CASSLGQGGNEQFF
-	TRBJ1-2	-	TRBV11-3	TGTGCCAGCAGCTTACCCGTGGCAGATAACTATGGCTACACCTTC	CASSLPVADNYGYTF
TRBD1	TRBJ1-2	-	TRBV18	TGTGCCAGCTCATCCCGGGACAGTGATTACTATGGCTACACCTTC	CASSSRDSDYYGYTF
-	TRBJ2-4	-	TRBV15	TGTGCCACCAGCAGAGAATGGAGGGACTTTAGCAAAAACATTCAGTACTTC	CATSREWRDFSKNIQYF
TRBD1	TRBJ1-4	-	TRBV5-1	TGCGCCAGCAGCGCGGACAGGGAGGCCCATGAAAAACTGTTTTTT	CASSADREAHEKLFF
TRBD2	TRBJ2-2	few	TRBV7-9	TGTGCCAGCAGCTTAGTAGCGGGAACCGGGGAGCTGTTTTTT	CASSLVAGTGELFF
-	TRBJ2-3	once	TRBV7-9	TGTGCCAGCAGCTTAAGAGGCGGAGATACAGATACGCAGTATTTT	CASSLRGGDTDTQYF
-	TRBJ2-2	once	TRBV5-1	TGCGCCAGCAGCTCCAGGGGCCCGAACACCGGGGAGCTGTTTTTT	CASSSRGPNTGELFF
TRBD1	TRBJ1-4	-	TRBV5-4	TGTGCCAGCAGCGCGGGACAGGGGATCCCTAATGAAAAACTGTTTTTT	CASSAGQGIPNEKLFF
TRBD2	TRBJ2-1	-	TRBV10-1	TGCGCCAGCAGTGAAGGGACTAGCGGGTCGAATGAGCAGTTCTTC	CASSEGTSGSNEQFF
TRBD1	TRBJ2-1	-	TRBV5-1	TGCGCCAGCAGCCGGGACAGCTCCTACAATGAGCAGTTCTTC	CASSRDSSYNEQFF
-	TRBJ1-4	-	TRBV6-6	TGTGCCAGCAGTTACTTCGGGATAGTTGAAAAACTGTTTTTT	CASSYFGIVEKLFF
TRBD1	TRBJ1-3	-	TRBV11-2	TGTGCCAGCAGTATAAGGGGGCTCTCTGGAAACACCATATATTTT	CASSIRGLSGNTIYF
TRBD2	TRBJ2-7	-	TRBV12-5	TGTGCTAGCGGGAGGGTATCCTACGAGCAGTACTTC	CASGRVSYEQYF
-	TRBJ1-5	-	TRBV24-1	TGTGCCACCAGTGATCTCAATCAGCCCCAGCATTTT	CATSDLNQPQHF
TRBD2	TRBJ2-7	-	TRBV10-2	TGCGCCAGCAGTGGACCGGGCGGGAGGTACGAGCAGTACTTC	CASSGPGGRYEQYF
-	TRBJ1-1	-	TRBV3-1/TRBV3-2	TGTGCCAGCAGCCAAAGGAGGGGAACTGAAGCTTTCTTT	CASSQRRGTEAFF
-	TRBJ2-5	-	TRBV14	TGTGCCAGCAGCCTTACAACATCTGGGCTAGAGACCCAGTACTTC	CASSLTTSGLETQYF